Below, 2 T cell receptor beta chains from the same sample are listed, as sequenced in a study of tumor-infiltrating lymphocytes in primary liver carcinoma. The authors made TCR beta cDNA from around 500 ng total RNA with a constant-region primer. The TCR beta library was amplified through three nested multiplex PCR rounds in a modified ARM-PCR procedure. Amplification in the first two PCR rounds was performed using TRBV1-TRBV30 forward primers and a C-beta reverse primer for approximately 10 cycles each. TCRdb recomputed calls from the multiplex PCR reads with MiXCR, one row per CDR3 protein. The sample holds 300,000 to 350,000 distinct CDR3 sequences, approximately 58% seen once. Blood RNA was derived from unsorted whole blood, and germline DNA was extracted too. The source material was peripheral blood. These receptors originate from a woman aged 25 to 39 with primary liver carcinoma and hepatitis B virus infection.

This clonotype has more than one count but fewer than ten. V usage is TRBV30 and J usage is TRBJ2-7; possibly TRBD1 or TRBD2 for D (5 bases each). Trimming cost V 3 bases and J 0 bases, with 15 bases left between them. This CDR3 contains 15 residues. Germline assignment: CDR1 GTSNPN and CDR2 SVGIG (reference sequence). The chain's CDR3 is CAWSVGTANSYEQYF. CDR3 DNA sequence: TGTGCCTGGAGCGTGGGGACGGCCAACTCCTACGAGCAGTACTTC.

A remark on this clonotype: Being one base from a much bigger clone, this may be a read error. The V call is TRBV6-2 or TRBV6-3, the J call TRBJ1-5; D may be TRBD1 (6 bases). Germline CDR1 MNHEY, CDR2 SVGEGT. CDR3 length: 14 residues. This CDR3 reads CTSSVTGSNQPQHF. The CDR3 DNA sequence: TGTACCAGCAGCGTTACAGGGAGCAATCAGCCCCAGCATTTT.